The 6 T cell receptor beta chains below come from one sample, sequenced in a study of T-cell memory formation after mild COVID-19 (dated by TCRdb to the early 2020s). The library was produced with 5' RACE. Sequencing instrument: Illumina NovaSeq 6000. TCRdb trimmed public reads at Q25 via fastp, called clones via MiXCR and kept in-frame beta chains. Rows are unified per CDR3 protein, each entry keeping the most common DNA and genes. This sample comprises 100,000 to 150,000 distinct CDR3 sequences, about a sixth of them detected only once. About 5.2% of the sample lies in the top ten. Input material: PBMCs or a T cell subset sorted from them (not recorded which). The source of these receptors is a man aged 18 to 29 who had mild COVID-19 (a few samples of this study predate the infection). The sample titles of this study are shuffled in the database, so cell type and time point are left out; the donor was told from shared clones.

This clonotype was seen a handful of times. The V gene is TRBV7-3, the J gene TRBJ2-2; TRBD2 agrees at 8 bases. The trim removed 6 bases at V and 4 bases at J, leaving 7 bases unmatched. The CDR3 spans 15 residues. Looked up from germline, CDR1 is SGHTA and CDR2 is FQGTGA. The CDR3 coding sequence is TGTGCCAGCAGTTGGACTAGCTCTGGCACCGGGGAGCTGTTTTTT. It codes for CASSWTSSGTGELFF.

CDR3 amino acids: CASSLAGRGYEQYV. The CDR3 region has the DNA TGTGCCAGCAGCTTAGCAGGGAGAGGGTACGAGCAGTACGTC. The rearrangement joins TRBV7-9 to TRBJ2-7; D may be TRBD2 (5 bases). With 0 bases removed from V and 4 bases from J, the gap between germline ends came to 10 bases. The CDR3 runs 14 residues. CDR1 and CDR2 (germline): SEHNR, FQNEAQ (reference sequence).

The genes are TRBV7-6 and TRBJ1-4; D unclear. Germline CDR1 reads SGHVS; CDR2 reads FNYEAQ. V was cut by 5 bases and J by 9 bases, with 16 bases left in between. The CDR3 consists of 14 residues. The CDR3 DNA sequence: TGTGCCAGCAGCACTAGCCTCGGGTCTCAAAAACTGTTTTTT. Amino acid sequence: CASSTSLGSQKLFF. Drawing the rest from reference TRBV7-6 and TRBJ1-4, the complete variable domain is GAGVSQSPRYKVTKRGQDVALRCDPISGHVSLYWYRQALGQGPEFLTYFNYEAQQDKSGLPNDRFSAERPEGSISTLTIQRTEQRDSAMYRCASSTSLGSQKLFFGSGTQLSVL.

The chain employs TRBV12-3 or TRBV12-4 and TRBJ2-3; the match to TRBD1 covers 8 bases. This CDR3 comprises 14 residues. V gave up 3 bases and J gave up 11 bases; unmatched junction bases: 10. In DNA form, the CDR3 reads TGTGCCAGCAGTTTTCAGGGGGCGGAGGACCTGCAGTATTTT. Its protein product is CASSFQGAEDLQYF.

V usage is TRBV28 and J usage is TRBJ2-5; no clear D. CDR3 size: 15 residues. Germline CDR1 reads MDHEN; CDR2 reads SYDVKM. V dropped 2 bases and J dropped 1 base, with 11 bases sitting between them. The CDR3 loop reads CASSLGLLLQETQYF. Written as DNA, the CDR3 is TGTGCCAGCAGTTTAGGTCTCCTCCTCCAAGAGACCCAGTACTTC.

This chain joins TRBV12-3 or TRBV12-4 and TRBJ1-5; a possible D gene is TRBD1 (5 bases). V was clipped by 5 bases and J by 4 bases, with 12 bases between them. There are 14 residues in the CDR3. CDR3 residues: CASSRRDGNQPQHF. The CDR3 DNA follows: TGTGCCAGCAGTCGACGGGACGGGAATCAGCCCCAGCATTTT.